What follows are 2 T cell receptor beta chains derived from one specimen sequenced in a study of blood T cell repertoires in COVID-19. The repertoire was sequenced with immunoSEQ multiplex PCR; TCRdb's copy has only in-frame clones and lacks some. Here the sample spans under 170,000 clones, approximately 80% being singletons. Material: peripheral blood. Every receptor here comes from a man between 65 and 85 years old with acute or convalescent COVID-19.

This sequence joins TRBV28 and TRBJ1-2, with a weak D call TRBD1 (6 bases). Per the germline V gene, CDR1 is MDHEN and CDR2 is SYDVKM. The CDR3 runs to 17 residues. V was clipped by 3 bases and J by 0 bases, with 17 bases between them. The CDR3: CASSLGSGTSANYGYTF. Here the CDR3 DNA reads TGTGCCAGCAGTTTGGGCTCCGGGACATCAGCTAACTATGGCTACACCTTC.

This clone has ten or more counts. The chain joins TRBV19 to TRBJ2-5; 11 bases align to TRBD2. CDR1 LNHDA and CDR2 SQIVND come from the germline V gene (reference sequence). After removal of 5 bases from V and 2 bases from J, the junction contained 7 bases not matched to a gene. The CDR3 contains 16 residues. The CDR3 DNA reads TGTGCCAGTAGTTGGTTAGCGGGAGGGTCTCAAGAGACCCAGTACTTC. Translated, it gives CASSWLAGGSQETQYF.